This entry concerns a single TCR beta chain. How the authors handled the data: Amplification of reference gene primers provided the estimated nucleated cell counts. Profiling relied on immunoSEQ multiplex PCR, and the TCRdb table lists in-frame clones only, not all of them. That table gives V, J and clone size, and the DNA gave D and trimming. Found here are fewer than 200,000 clones, 81% of them singletons; the top ten hold 8% to 13%. The data are from a study of blood T cell repertoires in COVID-19. In the study overall: Sources were T cells, B-cell-depleted T cells, or PBMCs; the material itself was cDNA or gDNA.

The receptor's source is a woman between 40 and 50 years old with COVID-19, enrolled during active disease. Sequenced input: peripheral blood.

The CDR3 protein is CATKFGVAGGQETQYF. As DNA, the CDR3 is TGTGCCACCAAATTCGGGGTAGCGGGGGGGCAAGAGACCCAGTACTTC. The chain combines TRBV10-3 with TRBJ2-5, with 11 bases lining up with TRBD2. Germline V gene data show CDR1 as ENHRY and CDR2 as SYGVKD. The CDR3 is 16 residues long. The V and J ends lost 10 bases and 2 bases, in that order; junction bases with no gene match: 12.